This entry lists 11 T cell receptor beta chains sequenced from one sample in a study of blood T cell repertoires in COVID-19. Profiling relied on immunoSEQ multiplex PCR, and the TCRdb table lists in-frame clones only, not all of them. The table records more than 80,000 clones, approximately 88% of them present only once. The sequencing sample was made of peripheral blood. The receptors derive from a woman aged 80 or over with active or convalescent COVID-19.

The J gene is TRBJ2-7, the V gene TRBV7-7, with TRBD1 identical over 9 bases. This CDR3 spans 15 amino acids. Germline V gene lookup returns CDR1 SSHAT and CDR2 FNYEAQ (reference sequence). V lost 5 bases and J lost 2; bases outside the gene matches: 7. CDR3 nucleotide sequence: TGTGCCAGCAGCCCCGGGACAGGGAAAACCTACGAGCAGTACTTC. This codes for CASSPGTGKTYEQYF.

The V call is TRBV28, the J call TRBJ2-1, with a weak D call TRBD1 (5 bases). V lost 7 bases, J lost 5 bases, and 18 bases lay in between. The CDR3 spans 15 residues. From germline, CDR1 is MDHEN and CDR2 SYDVKM. CDR3 bases: TGTGCCAGCACCCAAGGGGCAATTGGCCACAATGAGCAGTTCTTC. Residues: CASTQGAIGHNEQFF.

The V call is TRBV5-1, the J call TRBJ1-1, with 9 bases matching TRBD1. The germline V gene has CDR1 SGHRS and CDR2 YFSETQ. V lost 0 bases and J lost 7; bases outside the gene matches: 10. This CDR3 has 16 amino acids. CDR3 sequence: CASSLAGTGNVGEAFF. CDR3 DNA: TGCGCCAGCAGCTTGGCTGGGACAGGGAATGTCGGTGAAGCTTTCTTT.

This sequence joins TRBV19 and TRBJ1-3; D unresolved. Germline V gene data show CDR1 as LNHDA and CDR2 as SQIVND (reference sequence). Trimming shortened V by 3 bases and J by 4 bases, and 13 bases separated the two germline ends. This CDR3 contains 15 residues. CDR3 loop: CASSMSPAGGNTIYF. CDR3 DNA sequence: TGTGCCAGTAGTATGTCGCCAGCAGGAGGAAACACCATATATTTT. Together with reference TRBV19 and TRBJ1-3, the CDR3 gives the full variable domain: DGGITQSPKYLFRKEGQNVTLSCEQNLNHDAMYWYRQDPGQGLRLIYYSQIVNDFQKGDIAEGYSVSREKKESFPLTVTSAQKNPTAFYLCASSMSPAGGNTIYFGEGSWLTVV.

The V call is TRBV15, the J call TRBJ2-1; tentatively, D is TRBD1 (5 bases). Germline CDR1 reads LNHNV; CDR2 reads YYDKDF (reference sequence). V lost 1 base, J lost 3 bases, and 10 bases lay in between. This CDR3 is 15 amino acids long. CDR3 sequence: CATSRVRQGYNEQFF. For the CDR3, the DNA is TGTGCCACCAGCAGAGTGAGGCAGGGCTACAATGAGCAGTTCTTC.

This clone was detected once. The chain links TRBV15 to TRBJ1-6; a possible D gene is TRBD1 (6 bases). This CDR3 contains 15 residues. CDR1 and CDR2 from the germline V gene are LNHNV and YYDKDF (reference sequence). V lost 0 bases to trimming and J lost 8 bases, with 11 bases between them. The CDR3, as DNA: TGTGCCACCAGCAGAGACAGGGGTAGGGATTCACCCCTCCACTTT. Its protein product is CATSRDRGRDSPLHF.

The rearrangement uses TRBV7-3 and TRBJ2-6, with D maybe TRBD2 (6 bases). V was clipped by 5 bases and J by 0 bases, with 14 bases between them. Per the germline V gene, CDR1 is SGHTA and CDR2 is FQGTGA. The CDR3 runs 17 residues. CDR3 bases: TGTGCCAGCAGCCCCTCTCGCGGGGCCTCTGGGGCCAACGTCCTGACTTTC. It specifies CASSPSRGASGANVLTF.

This chain uses TRBV5-6 with TRBJ2-3; 9 bases match TRBD1. The CDR3 is 15 residues long. V was clipped by 0 bases and J by 2 bases; unmatched bases: 1. Germline values: CDR1 SGHDT, CDR2 YYEEEE. The CDR3 reads CASSLGTGDTDTQYF. CDR3 sequence (DNA): TGTGCCAGCAGCTTGGGGACAGGGGACACAGATACGCAGTATTTT.

The V gene is TRBV7-2, the J gene TRBJ2-1; D gene ambiguous. CDR1 is SGHTA, CDR2 FQGNSA, per germline. The CDR3 contains 15 residues. The V and J ends lost 5 bases and 7 bases respectively, with 18 bases between them. CDR3 nucleotide sequence: TGTGCCAGCAGCCCCCGTGGGCTCAAAAATAATGAGCAGTTCTTC. Residues: CASSPRGLKNNEQFF.

This clone was detected only once. V and J are TRBV6-1 and TRBJ1-1; no reliable D call. The V end was cut by 0 bases, the J end by 7 bases, with 12 bases between. CDR1 is MNHNS and CDR2 is SASEGT in the germline V gene. The length of the CDR3 is 14 residues. The CDR3 bases are TGTGCCAGCAGTGAAGCGGGAGGGCAGTTTGAAGCTTTCTTT. This translates into CASSEAGGQFEAFF.

The rearrangement uses TRBV23-1 and TRBJ2-1; 7 nucleotides agree with TRBD1. TRBV23-1 is assigned to the ORF class and has an uncertain function. Germline trimming cut 5 bases from V and 0 bases from J; bases unmatched to any gene: 4. The CDR3 is 15 residues long. The CDR3 here is CASSGTVFSYNEQFF. CDR3 DNA sequence: TGCGCCAGCAGTGGGACAGTCTTCTCCTACAATGAGCAGTTCTTC.